Listed here are 19 T cell receptor beta chains from one sample, sequenced in a study of spatial heterogeneity in lung cancer. TCRdb re-called the 5' RACE reads with MiXCR, one entry per CDR3 protein. The sample lists approximately 15,000 distinct CDR3 sequences, 6.2% seen once, with 6.5% to 7% in the top ten. Time point defined: sample taken at primary tumor resection. Study-level findings and limits: Counts of expanded intratumoral alpha and beta TCRs tracked tumor mutation counts.

Antigens of these TCRs are unknown. Sequencing used lung tumor tissue, obtained at surgery. These receptors came from a male donor with early-stage non-small cell lung cancer.

This clonotype has ten or more counts. This beta chain came through as a stray read in a library set up for alpha chains, and its size says little. The rearrangement links TRBV28 to TRBJ1-6; D gene unclear. Trimming took off 5 bases at V and 8 bases at J, with 22 bases between the two ends. The CDR3 extends over 17 amino acids. CDR1 MDHEN and CDR2 SYDVKM come from the germline V gene. CDR3 region: CASSRRGNPPLDSPLHF. Written as DNA, the CDR3 is TGTGCCAGCAGTCGGCGGGGTAACCCTCCCCTGGATTCACCCCTCCACTTT.

This clonotype was found many times. The library was prepared for alpha chains; this beta chain is a stray read, so its frequency means little. The chain is built from TRBV20-1 and TRBJ2-3; 9 nucleotides line up with TRBD1. CDR1 and CDR2 (germline): DFQATT, SNEGSKA (reference sequence). The CDR3 loop spans 17 amino acids. The junction had 13 bases not matched to a gene; V was cut back by 2 bases and J by 4 bases. CDR3 amino acids: CSARLPEMRTGADTQYF. CDR3 in DNA: TGCAGTGCTAGACTCCCTGAGATGAGGACAGGGGCAGATACGCAGTATTTT.

A word on this clonotype: Since it is a stray read in a library aimed at alpha chains, this beta chain has a size that is not meaningful. The chain recombines TRBV7-8 with TRBJ2-2; 7 nucleotides match TRBD2. The junction had 13 bases not matched to a gene; V was cut back by 3 bases and J by 15 bases. Germline V gives CDR1 SGHVS, CDR2 FQNEAQ. The CDR3 length is 14 residues. The CDR3 DNA reads as TGTGCCAGCAGCTTGGGGACGGTCAGGCGGGGGATGTTTTTT. Encoded protein: CASSLGTVRRGMFF.

This clonotype was seen at least ten times. The library was designed around alpha chains, so this beta chain is a stray read whose abundance carries little weight. The chain links TRBV10-3 to TRBJ1-2, with a tentative D call TRBD1 (5 bases). V shed 7 bases and J shed 2 bases, with 14 bases lying between them. The CDR3 is 14 residues long. Per germline, CDR1 ENHRY and CDR2 SYGVKD. CDR3 sequence reads: CAITPRDGNYGYTF. CDR3 DNA: TGTGCCATCACCCCTCGGGACGGAAACTATGGCTACACCTTC.

In its sample, this clonotype is medium-sized (0.01 to 0.1%). This beta chain is an unintended read in a library built for alpha chains; its size means little. J is TRBJ2-7 and V is TRBV2; D is perhaps TRBD2 (5 bases). Germline V lookup: CDR1 SNHLY, CDR2 FYNNEI. V dropped 5 bases and J dropped 3 bases, with 5 bases sitting between them. This CDR3 has 11 amino acids. CDR3 amino acids: CASSRGYEQYF. The CDR3 bases are TGTGCCAGCAGTCGGGGCTACGAGCAGTACTTC. Based on the CDR3 plus reference TRBV2 and TRBJ2-7, the full variable domain is EPEVTQTPSHQVTQMGQEVILRCVPISNHLYFYWYRQILGQKVEFLVSFYNNEISEKSEIFDDQFSVERPDGSNFTLKIRSTKLEDSAMYFCASSRGYEQYFGPGTRLTVT.

This clonotype was recorded a few times. This beta chain slipped into a library made for alpha chains as a stray read, so its size is not meaningful. The chain uses TRBV6-5 and TRBJ2-7; 7 bases map to TRBD1. The germline V gene encodes CDR1 MNHEY and CDR2 SVGAGI. J lost 2 bases, V lost 5 bases, and 12 bases had no gene match. The CDR3 is made up of 16 amino acids. CDR3 bases: TGTGCCAGCAGTATCCGACCGGGACAGACGACCTACGAGCAGTACTTC. Amino acid sequence: CASSIRPGQTTYEQYF.

This clonotype has at least ten counts. This beta chain came through as a stray read in a library set up for alpha chains, and its size says little. This CDR3 is CASSPHRTAYSGNTIYF. CDR3 DNA: TGTGCCAGCAGCCCCCACCGGACAGCCTACTCTGGAAACACCATATATTTT. V is TRBV3-1 and J is TRBJ1-3; weak D call: TRBD1 (6 bases). V shed 4 bases and J shed 0 bases, with 16 bases lying between them. The CDR3 runs 17 residues. Germline V CDR1 and CDR2: LGHDT, YNNKEL (reference sequence). Based on the CDR3 plus reference TRBV3-1 and TRBJ1-3, the full variable domain is DTAVSQTPKYLVTQMGNDKSIKCEQNLGHDTMYWYKQDSKKFLKIMFSYNNKELIINETVPNRFSPKSPDKAHLNLHINSLELGDSAVYFCASSPHRTAYSGNTIYFGEGSWLTVV.

This clonotype was found many times. For a library built for alpha chains, this beta chain is a stray read; little rests on its size. The rearrangement joins TRBV4-2 to TRBJ2-2; D ambiguous. Between the trimmed V and J ends, which lost 6 bases and 6 bases, there was a span of 8 bases. This CDR3 has 12 residues. Germline V gene sequence: CDR1 LGHNA, CDR2 YNFKEQ. The DNA of the CDR3 is TGTGCCAGCAGATCAGGCGCCGGGGAGCTGTTTTTT. This encodes CASRSGAGELFF.

This clonotype appeared many times. Little can be read into the size of this beta chain, an off-target read in a library designed for alpha chains. V gene TRBV19 combines with J gene TRBJ1-6, with D perhaps TRBD1 (5 bases). With 1 base removed from V and 10 bases from J, the gap between germline ends came to 14 bases. The CDR3 covers 15 residues. Germline CDR1 LNHDA, CDR2 SQIVND (reference sequence). CDR3 amino acids: CASSIGRQGDSPLHF. The CDR3 DNA reads TGTGCCAGTAGTATAGGGCGGCAGGGCGACTCACCCCTCCACTTT.

This clonotype was observed many times. The library was built for alpha chains, so this beta chain is an off-target read and its size means little. The V and J genes are TRBV20-1 and TRBJ2-6; D not resolved. Germline V gene data show CDR1 as DFQATT and CDR2 as SNEGSKA (reference sequence). V was shortened by 0 bases and J by 0 bases, with 9 bases between the two germline ends. CDR3 size: 16 residues. The CDR3 is CSAREGIRSGANVLTF. Written as DNA, the CDR3 is TGCAGTGCTAGAGAGGGGATTCGCTCTGGGGCCAACGTCCTGACTTTC.

This clonotype appeared many times. A library prepared for alpha chains yielded this beta chain as an off-target read; its size is of little meaning. The chain carries TRBV30 and TRBJ1-5, with D hard to call. V dropped 3 bases and J dropped 2 bases, with 14 bases sitting between them. Germline V gene lookup returns CDR1 GTSNPN and CDR2 SVGIG (reference sequence). The CDR3 runs to 15 residues. CDR3 amino acids: CAWSVGVLRNQPQHF. The CDR3 nucleotides read TGTGCCTGGAGCGTTGGGGTGCTTCGCAATCAGCCCCAGCATTTT.

The sample holds many counts of this clonotype. For a library built for alpha chains, this beta chain is a stray read; little rests on its size. The chain recombines TRBV28 with TRBJ2-7, with D maybe TRBD1 (5 bases). V was cut by 7 bases and J by 12 bases, with 19 bases left in between. There are 12 residues in the CDR3. Looked up from germline, CDR1 is MDHEN and CDR2 is SYDVKM. The CDR3 is CASTVGAGLWYF. Here the CDR3 DNA reads TGTGCCAGCACTGTAGGGGCAGGGCTATGGTACTTC. Full variable domain (missing parts from reference TRBV28 and TRBJ2-7): DVKVTQSSRYLVKRTGEKVFLECVQDMDHENMFWYRQDPGLGLRLIYFSYDVKMKEKGDIPEGYSVSREKKERFSLILESASTNQTSMYLCASTVGAGLWYFGPGTRLTVT.

This clonotype was found many times. Little can be read into the size of this beta chain, an off-target read in a library designed for alpha chains. The rearrangement links TRBV3-1 to TRBJ2-7; no definite D call. There are 12 residues in the CDR3. V was trimmed by 3 bases and J by 7 bases, leaving 10 bases between them. The germline V gene has CDR1 LGHDT and CDR2 YNNKEL (reference sequence). This CDR3 is CASSQEGREQYF. The CDR3 coding sequence is TGTGCCAGCAGCCAGGAAGGACGTGAGCAGTACTTC.

The table lists this clonotype with many counts. Found in a library prepared for alpha chains, this beta chain is an off-target read, and its abundance has little meaning. CDR3 sequence: CASSSGTGGIKPQHF. CDR3 coding DNA: TGTGCCAGCAGTTCCGGGACAGGGGGCATTAAGCCCCAGCATTTT. The chain links TRBV28 to TRBJ1-5; 12 nucleotides agree with TRBD1. This CDR3 comprises 15 residues. Trimming cost V 4 bases and J 8 bases; bases outside gene matches: 6. Germline loops: CDR1 MDHEN, CDR2 SYDVKM.

This clonotype was detected many times. Because this beta chain is a stray read in a library intended to capture alpha chains, its abundance should not be given much weight. The chain recombines TRBV6-2 or TRBV6-3 with TRBJ1-1; D ambiguous. The CDR3 consists of 11 residues. From germline, CDR1 is MNHEY and CDR2 SVGEGT. Trimming shortened V by 5 bases and J by 2 bases, and 3 bases separated the two germline ends. CDR3 nucleotides: TGTGCCAGCAGTGAAAACACTGAAGCTTTCTTT. Amino acids: CASSENTEAFF.

This clonotype was counted ten times or more. Since the library was made to target alpha chains, this beta chain is a stray read and its abundance is not meaningful. This sequence joins TRBV4-1 and TRBJ2-5; D gene ambiguous. CDR1 and CDR2 (germline): MGHRA, YSYEKL. Trimming removed 4 bases at V and 2 bases at J, with 23 bases between. This CDR3 spans 18 amino acids. The CDR3 protein is CASSPQGNGKMSQETQYF. The CDR3 nucleotides read TGCGCCAGCAGCCCCCAAGGGAACGGAAAAATGTCTCAAGAGACCCAGTACTTC.

This clonotype was observed at least ten times. This beta chain appears as a stray read in a library generated for alpha chains; its size is not informative. The gene calls are TRBV6-5 and TRBJ2-3; 10 bases fit TRBD2. With 5 bases clipped from V and 6 bases from J, the junction kept 5 bases outside the gene matches. The CDR3 sequence is 14 residues long. CDR1 is MNHEY, CDR2 SVGAGI, per germline. The CDR3 region is CASSLAGARDTQYF. CDR3 nucleotides: TGTGCCAGCAGTCTAGCGGGAGCTCGGGATACGCAGTATTTT.

This clonotype has a count of ten or more. The library was built for alpha chains, so this beta chain is an off-target read and its size means little. This chain connects TRBV29-1 to TRBJ1-2; no definite D call. Trimming took 3 bases from V and 2 from J, leaving 7 bases between them. The CDR3 is 12 residues long. CDR1 and CDR2 from the germline V gene are SQVTM and ANQGSEA. The chain's CDR3 is CSVEQNNYGYTF. In nucleotides, the CDR3 is TGCAGCGTTGAGCAGAACAACTATGGCTACACCTTC.

This clonotype has ten or more counts. Because the library targeted alpha chains, this beta chain is an off-target read whose size means little. V is TRBV7-2 and J is TRBJ2-5; D is unclear. This CDR3 contains 11 residues. Germline lookup yields CDR1 SGHTA and CDR2 FQGNSA. Trimming left V 8 bases short and J 2 bases short, with 6 bases between. The CDR3 DNA sequence: TGTGCCAGCGCGCCTCAAGAGACCCAGTACTTC. Its translation: CASAPQETQYF. Supplemented by reference TRBV7-2 and TRBJ2-5, the full variable domain reads GAGVSQSPSNKVTEKGKDVELRCDPISGHTALYWYRQSLGQGLEFLIYFQGNSAPDKSGLPSDRFSAERTGGSVSTLTIQRTQQEDSAVYLCASAPQETQYFGPGTRLLVL.